Below are 15 T cell receptor beta chains sequenced from a single sample in a study of blood T cell repertoires in COVID-19 (dated by TCRdb to 2020 to 2022). Library method: the immunoSEQ multiplex PCR assay. The table was pulled from immuneACCESS by TCRdb, which kept in-frame rearrangements only. Such tables lose some clones; where checked, under half of the loss comes from unresolved V genes, and the rest has no known cause. Counted in this sample were 210,000 or so clones; around 90% of them appeared once. More than 10% of the sample comes from the top ten. The sequenced sample consisted of peripheral blood. These TCRs come from a woman aged 18 to 35 who had recovered from COVID-19.

The genes are TRBV19 and TRBJ1-6; TRBD1 is a possible D gene (6 bases). The CDR3 runs 14 residues. Germline lookup yields CDR1 LNHDA and CDR2 SQIVND (reference sequence). V was shortened by 5 bases and J by 8 bases, with 13 bases between the two germline ends. In nucleotides, the CDR3 is TGTGCCAGTAGTCCAGGGGATCCGCATTCACCCCTCCACTTT. This translates into CASSPGDPHSPLHF.

The J gene is TRBJ1-2, the V gene TRBV6-4, with 8 bases matching TRBD1. The CDR3 is 13 residues long. V lost 6 bases, J lost 4 bases, and 4 bases stayed unmatched. Germline CDR1 and CDR2: MRHNA and SNTAGT. In nucleotides, the CDR3 is TGTGCCAGCAGAGCAGGGGGCGGCTATGGCTACACCTTC. Protein sequence: CASRAGGGYGYTF.

The rearrangement joins TRBV19 to TRBJ2-1; 12 bases are shared with TRBD2. V was clipped by 5 bases and J by 1 base; unmatched bases: 12. Germline loops: CDR1 LNHDA, CDR2 SQIVND (reference sequence). This CDR3 contains 19 residues. CDR3 residues: CASSPRTSGNRPSYNEQFF. Here the CDR3 DNA reads TGTGCCAGTAGTCCACGGACTAGCGGGAACCGCCCTTCCTACAATGAGCAGTTCTTC.

The chain employs TRBV2 and TRBJ2-7; TRBD2 matches at 8 bases. The germline V gene encodes CDR1 SNHLY and CDR2 FYNNEI. The CDR3 runs 14 residues. V was clipped by 7 bases and J by 0 bases; unmatched bases: 5. The CDR3 nucleotides read TGTGCCAGCACGCGGGGGGTTGCCTCCTACGAGCAGTACTTC. It encodes CASTRGVASYEQYF.

The chain is built from TRBV28 and TRBJ1-1, with a weak D call TRBD1 (5 bases). Germline V gene sequence: CDR1 MDHEN, CDR2 SYDVKM. The CDR3 spans 13 residues. V lost 6 bases and J 10 bases, leaving 18 bases between the germline ends. The CDR3 DNA sequence: TGTGCCAGCAGGTTCAATGAGTGGGGGGTAGCTTTCTTT. Its protein is CASRFNEWGVAFF.

The chain is built from TRBV4-3 and TRBJ2-1, with a tentative D call TRBD1 (7 bases). The V gene's germline CDR1 is LGHNA and CDR2 YSLEER. The CDR3 runs 16 residues. Trimming took off 0 bases at V and 7 bases at J, with 16 bases between the two ends. For the CDR3, the DNA is TGCGCCAGCAGCCAAGAGCCGGGGCCAGGGGGGAATGAGCAGTTCTTC. Its translation is CASSQEPGPGGNEQFF.

The V call is TRBV6-5, the J call TRBJ2-7, with a weak D call TRBD2 (6 bases). With 10 bases removed from V and 1 base from J, the gap between germline ends came to 17 bases. There are 14 residues in the CDR3. CDR1 and CDR2 (germline): MNHEY, SVGAGI. CDR3 sequence reads: CATTNRDSSYEQYF. The DNA for the CDR3 is TGTGCCACCACGAACCGGGACTCTTCCTACGAGCAGTACTTC.

The V and J genes are TRBV7-9 and TRBJ1-1, with 8 bases matching TRBD1. The CDR3 is 14 residues long. Per the germline V gene, CDR1 is SEHNR and CDR2 is FQNEAQ (reference sequence). Losses at the gene ends were 5 bases for V and 4 bases for J; bases not matched to a gene: 6. CDR3 residues: CASSRTGGGTEAFF. The CDR3 DNA is TGTGCCAGCAGCCGAACAGGGGGAGGCACTGAAGCTTTCTTT.

The J gene is TRBJ2-3, the V gene TRBV6-4, with 11 bases that match TRBD1. Germline CDR1 is MRHNA and CDR2 is SNTAGT. The CDR3 is made up of 15 amino acids. V was pared by 0 bases and J by 6 bases, with 2 bases of the junction left unmatched. CDR3 in DNA: TGTGCCAGCAGTGACTCGGACAGGGGGCTGGATACGCAGTATTTT. This encodes CASSDSDRGLDTQYF.

The V gene is TRBV30, the J gene TRBJ1-1; TRBD1 might be the D (5 bases). The V end lost 0 bases, the J end lost 1 base, and 6 bases lay between the germline ends. Germline loops: CDR1 GTSNPN, CDR2 SVGIG (reference sequence). The CDR3 consists of 13 residues. The CDR3 sequence is CAWSVRGNTEAFF. The CDR3 DNA sequence: TGTGCCTGGAGTGTTAGGGGGAACACTGAAGCTTTCTTT.

The CDR3 is CAIQGSYEQYF. As DNA, the CDR3 is TGTGCCATCCAGGGGTCCTACGAGCAGTACTTC. This chain joins TRBV10-3 and TRBJ2-7, with D possibly TRBD1 on 6 matching bases. This CDR3 region has 11 residues. Trimming shortened V by 8 bases and J by 1 base, and 6 bases separated the two germline ends. CDR1 and CDR2 (germline): ENHRY, SYGVKD.

The V gene is TRBV14, the J gene TRBJ2-1; perhaps TRBD1 as D (7 bases). From germline, CDR1 is SGHDN and CDR2 FVKESK. The length of the CDR3 is 15 residues. V was pared by 4 bases and J by 7 bases, with 17 bases between. As DNA, the CDR3 is TGTGCCAGCAGCCCTTATTGGACAGGAGGGAATGAGCAGTTCTTC. It encodes CASSPYWTGGNEQFF. The complete variable domain, with remaining parts taken from reference TRBV14 and TRBJ2-1, reads EAGVTQFPSHSVIEKGQTVTLRCDPISGHDNLYWYRRVMGKEIKFLLHFVKESKQDESGMPNNRFLAERTGGTYSTLKVQPAELEDSGVYFCASSPYWTGGNEQFFGPGTRLTVL.

This chain joins TRBV7-6 and TRBJ2-5; TRBD1 matches 7 bases. Germline loops: CDR1 SGHVS, CDR2 FNYEAQ. V was pared by 2 bases and J by 3 bases, with 6 bases of the junction left unmatched. There are 15 residues in the CDR3. The CDR3 DNA follows: TGTGCCAGCAGCTTAACTGACAGGGTAGAAGAGACCCAGTACTTC. Encoded protein: CASSLTDRVEETQYF.

This chain uses TRBV24-1 with TRBJ1-6, with D possibly matching TRBD1 (5 bases). Between the trimmed V and J ends, which lost 5 bases and 4 bases, there was a span of 11 bases. The CDR3 consists of 15 residues. Germline values: CDR1 KGHDR, CDR2 SFDVKD. The DNA for the CDR3 is TGTGCCACCAGTGTTTGTCAGGGTTATAATTCACCCCTCCACTTT. Protein sequence: CATSVCQGYNSPLHF.

The rearrangement uses TRBV3-1 (or the pseudogene TRBV3-2) and TRBJ2-3; 8 bases fit TRBD2. V lost 1 base, J lost 0 bases, and 6 bases stayed unmatched. CDR3 length: 17 amino acids. Germline CDR1 and CDR2: LGHDT and YNNKEL (reference sequence). The chain's CDR3 is CASSQGASGLSTDTQYF. The CDR3 nucleotides read TGTGCCAGCAGCCAAGGGGCTAGCGGGCTAAGCACAGATACGCAGTATTTT.